These 5 T cell receptor beta chains were sequenced from one sample in a study of blood T cell repertoires in COVID-19. Generated by immunoSEQ multiplex PCR, the TCRdb table keeps only in-frame clones and is missing some. The sample lists some 88,000 clones, about 85% seen once, with around 13% in the top ten. Sequencing was carried out using peripheral blood. Receptors were obtained from a woman between 70 and 85 years old with acute or convalescent COVID-19.

The gene calls are TRBV15 and TRBJ2-2; TRBD2 is a possible D gene (6 bases). The V gene's germline CDR1 is LNHNV and CDR2 YYDKDF (reference sequence). The CDR3 has 14 residues. Deletions cut 5 bases from V and 6 bases from J, with 13 bases between. The CDR3 loop reads CATSAGSGAGELFF. CDR3 in DNA: TGTGCCACCAGCGCGGGATCAGGAGCCGGGGAGCTGTTTTTT.

This chain joins TRBV11-3 and TRBJ2-1; D possibly corresponds to TRBD2 (6 bases). The length of the CDR3 is 15 residues. CDR1 and CDR2 (germline): SGHNT, YENEEA. Trimming took 4 bases from V and 11 from J, leaving 21 bases between them. The CDR3 protein is CASSSEGRRVGQQFF. The DNA for the CDR3 is TGTGCCAGCAGCTCCGAGGGGCGGAGGGTGGGTCAGCAGTTCTTC.

The chain is built from TRBV4-2 and TRBJ1-4, with D perhaps matching TRBD1 (6 bases). V lost 3 bases, J lost 10 bases, and 15 bases lay in between. Germline V gene sequence: CDR1 LGHNA, CDR2 YNFKEQ. The CDR3 length is 14 residues. The CDR3 region has the DNA TGTGCCAGCAGCCAGGATACAGGGCTTGGAAAACTGTTTTTT. As protein: CASSQDTGLGKLFF.

The rearrangement uses TRBV5-6 and TRBJ2-1; no clear D gene. This CDR3 comprises 12 residues. Germline CDR1 SGHDT, CDR2 YYEEEE. The V gene lost 2 bases and the J gene lost 9 bases, with 9 bases spanning the gap. CDR3 DNA sequence: TGTGCCAGCAGCTTTCAGAACAGTGAGCAGTTCTTC. It translates to CASSFQNSEQFF.

The V gene is TRBV25-1, the J gene TRBJ1-6; D remains ambiguous. The CDR3 is 14 residues long. From germline, CDR1 is MGHDK and CDR2 SYGVNS. V lost 5 bases and J 4 bases, leaving 9 bases between the germline ends. CDR3 DNA: TGTGCCAGCAGTCAAGCCGGTTATAATTCACCCCTCCACTTT. This translates into CASSQAGYNSPLHF.